Presented here are 3 T cell receptor beta chains from one specimen sequenced in a study of T cells in Graves' hyperthyroidism and ophthalmopathy. Amplification of TCR beta CDR3 regions used RNA as the template. The primer set for the first-round RT-PCR of the TCR CDR3 was HTBI. TCRdb recomputed calls from the multiplex PCR reads with MiXCR, one row per CDR3 protein. Among 400,000 or so distinct CDR3 sequences listed, roughly 13% were seen once. Material for sequencing was blood. These receptors originate from a man aged 50 to 59 with Graves' ophthalmopathy.

A few counts support this clonotype. V gene TRBV29-1 combines with J gene TRBJ1-2; weak D call: TRBD1 (5 bases). Germline V gene data show CDR1 as SQVTM and CDR2 as ANQGSEA. This CDR3 has 14 amino acids. V lost 1 base to trimming and J lost 8 bases, with 17 bases between them. CDR3 sequence: CSVEVGAPFRGYTF. CDR3 sequence (DNA): TGCAGCGTTGAAGTAGGGGCCCCTTTTAGGGGCTACACCTTC.

This clonotype has a single count. The chain recombines TRBV29-1 with TRBJ2-7; TRBD2 matches at 11 bases. Germline-derived CDR1 and CDR2 are SQVTM and ANQGSEA. This CDR3 comprises 16 residues. The CDR3 DNA reads as TGCAACCTCCTGCGGACTAGCGGGCGGGCGGGCTACGAGCAGTACTTC. Amino acid sequence: CNLLRTSGRAGYEQYF.

A word on this clonotype: Being one base from a much bigger clone, this may be a read error. This chain uses TRBV20-1 with TRBJ2-1; D gene unclear. The J call may be mistaken, given a closer DNA end match to TRBJ2-7. Germline V gene sequence: CDR1 DFQATT, CDR2 SNEGSKA (reference sequence). The CDR3 is 13 residues long. CDR3 nucleotides: TGCAGCGTCCGGATTGGCCTATACAATGAGCAGTACTTC. This translates into CSVRIGLYNEQYF.